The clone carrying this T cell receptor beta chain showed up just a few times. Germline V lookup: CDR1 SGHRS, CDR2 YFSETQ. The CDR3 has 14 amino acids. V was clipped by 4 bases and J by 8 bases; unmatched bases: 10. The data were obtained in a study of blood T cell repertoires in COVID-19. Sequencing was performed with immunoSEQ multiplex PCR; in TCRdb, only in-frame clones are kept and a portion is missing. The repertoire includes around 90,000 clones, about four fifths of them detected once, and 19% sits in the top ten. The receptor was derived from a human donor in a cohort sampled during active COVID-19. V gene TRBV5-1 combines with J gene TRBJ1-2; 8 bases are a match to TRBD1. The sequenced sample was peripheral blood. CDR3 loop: CASSTGQGPYGYTF. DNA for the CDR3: TGCGCCAGCAGCACCGGACAGGGCCCCTACGGCTACACCTTC. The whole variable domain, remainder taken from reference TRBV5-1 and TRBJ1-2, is KAGVTQTPRYLIKTRGQQVTLSCSPISGHRSVSWYQQTPGQGLQFLFEYFSETQRNKGNFPGRFSGRQFSNSRSEMNVSTLELGDSALYLCASSTGQGPYGYTFGSGTRLTVV.